The 8 T cell receptor beta chains below were found in one sample sequenced in a study of blood T cell repertoires in COVID-19. Using immunoSEQ multiplex PCR, the repertoire was profiled, and TCRdb retains in-frame clones only, with some absent. Altogether roughly 250,000 clones are present, around 83% being singletons, with the ten largest covering about an eighth. Sequences were obtained from peripheral blood. The source of these receptors is an older woman with active or convalescent COVID-19.

This chain links TRBV6-1 with TRBJ2-3; 11 bases line up with TRBD2. This CDR3 has 17 amino acids. Trimming at V came to 4 bases and at J to 3 bases, leaving 9 bases not matched to a gene. The germline V gene has CDR1 MNHNS and CDR2 SASEGT. The CDR3 is CASSGEVAGGMTDTQYF. The CDR3 nucleotides read TGTGCCAGCAGTGGCGAAGTAGCGGGGGGGATGACAGATACGCAGTATTTT.

The chain employs TRBV9 and TRBJ1-2; 8 nucleotides match TRBD1. Germline assignment: CDR1 SGDLS and CDR2 YYNGEE. Trimming removed 2 bases from V and 7 bases from J; junction bases left unmatched: 13. CDR3 length: 16 residues. The CDR3 loop reads CASSVASPGTGAGYTF. In DNA, the CDR3 is TGTGCCAGCAGCGTTGCGAGCCCCGGGACAGGTGCTGGCTACACCTTC.

This clone was counted many times. The CDR3 loop is CATSVKTGWSTEAFF. The CDR3 DNA reads TGTGCCACCAGCGTTAAGACAGGGTGGTCCACTGAAGCTTTCTTT. The gene calls are TRBV15 and TRBJ1-1, with 7 bases that match TRBD1. The germline V gene encodes CDR1 LNHNV and CDR2 YYDKDF (reference sequence). This CDR3 is built from 15 residues. V gave up 5 bases and J gave up 4 bases; unmatched junction bases: 10.

As concerns this clone: The identical CDR3 is also encoded by other nucleotide sequences in the sample. The CDR3 sequence is CASSPDGQGNQPQHF. CDR3 nucleotides: TGCGCCAGCAGCCCTGACGGACAGGGAAATCAGCCCCAGCATTTT. The V call is TRBV5-1, the J call TRBJ1-5; 8 nucleotides line up with TRBD1. J gave up 4 bases and V 4 bases, and 7 bases lay outside the gene matches. The CDR3 loop spans 15 amino acids. CDR1 SGHRS and CDR2 YFSETQ come from the germline V gene.

This chain links TRBV7-9 with TRBJ1-1, with D uncertain. This CDR3 is built from 13 residues. The germline V gene encodes CDR1 SEHNR and CDR2 FQNEAQ (reference sequence). Between the trimmed V and J ends, which lost 1 base and 2 bases, there was a span of 5 bases. DNA for the CDR3: TGTGCCAGCAGCTTAGAACATAACACTGAAGCTTTCTTT. Translating gives CASSLEHNTEAFF.

The CDR3 sequence is CASSTRGVNTEAFF. The CDR3 DNA reads as TGTGCCAGCTCTACCAGGGGGGTAAACACTGAAGCTTTCTTT. This rearrangement joins TRBV18 to TRBJ1-1; 7 nucleotides line up with TRBD1. In germline, CDR1 is KGHSH, CDR2 LQKENI. V was clipped by 6 bases and J by 2 bases; unmatched bases: 6. CDR3 length equals 14 residues. The full variable domain, with the rest looked up from reference TRBV18 and TRBJ1-1, is NAGVMQNPRHLVRRRGQEARLRCSPMKGHSHVYWYRQLPEEGLKFMVYLQKENIIDESGMPKERFSAEFPKEGPSILRIQQVVRGDSAAYFCASSTRGVNTEAFFGQGTRLTVV.

This chain uses TRBV7-3 with TRBJ1-2; tentatively, D is TRBD1 (5 bases). Germline V gene data show CDR1 as SGHTA and CDR2 as FQGTGA. V lost 1 base to trimming and J lost 2 bases, with 11 bases between them. This CDR3 is built from 15 residues. The CDR3 region is CASSLSAGFNYGYTF. The CDR3 DNA reads as TGTGCCAGCAGCTTAAGTGCAGGGTTCAACTATGGCTACACCTTC.

This chain connects TRBV29-1 to TRBJ1-5; no definite D call. CDR1 is SQVTM, CDR2 ANQGSEA, per germline. Trimming cost V 6 bases and J 5 bases, with 14 bases left between them. This CDR3 region has 13 residues. In DNA, the CDR3 is TGCAGCGTGGCCGGGTCCGCTGATCAGCCCCAGCATTTT. This codes for CSVAGSADQPQHF. Full variable domain (outside the CDR3, taken from reference TRBV29-1 and TRBJ1-5): SAVISQKPSRDICQRGTSLTIQCQVDSQVTMMFWYRQQPGQSLTLIATANQGSEATYESGFVIDKFPISRPNLTFSTLTVSNMSPEDSSIYLCSVAGSADQPQHFGDGTRLSIL.